These 10 T cell receptor beta chains share one sample of origin, sequenced in a study of T cell responses to AZD1222 COVID-19 vaccine. The repertoire was sequenced with immunoSEQ multiplex PCR; TCRdb's copy has only in-frame clones and lacks some. Of about 140,000 clones in the sample, around 90% were seen once. The material was peripheral blood, obtained on day 0 of AZD1222 vaccination. Receptors originate from an adult in good health.

The chain joins TRBV3-1 (or the pseudogene TRBV3-2) to TRBJ1-2; weak D call: TRBD1 (5 bases). Germline CDR1 is LGHDT and CDR2 is YNNKEL (reference sequence). The CDR3 covers 16 residues. The germline V and J ends were trimmed by 1 base and 2 bases, with 14 bases remaining between them. The CDR3 DNA is TGTGCCAGCAGCCAAGGACGGGCCCCAGGGAACTATGGCTACACCTTC. Translating gives CASSQGRAPGNYGYTF.

The chain joins TRBV23-1 to TRBJ1-1; 8 bases line up with TRBD1. TRBV23-1 is an ORF; its function is uncertain. The J segment lost 4 bases and the V segment lost 3 bases, leaving 4 bases of the junction unmatched. This CDR3 is 14 amino acids long. The CDR3 loop is CASSQIQGGTEAFF. The CDR3 DNA is TGCGCCAGCAGTCAGATACAGGGGGGCACTGAAGCTTTCTTT.

This chain links TRBV2 with TRBJ1-3; D is perhaps TRBD1 (5 bases). The ends were cut back, 6 bases at V and 1 base at J, with 13 bases in the middle. The CDR3 length is 15 residues. From germline, CDR1 is SNHLY and CDR2 FYNNEI. CDR3 nucleotide sequence: TGTGCCAGCAGCCCCTCCCCAGGGTCTGGAAACACCATATATTTT. Translation gives CASSPSPGSGNTIYF.

The chain links TRBV29-1 to TRBJ1-2; 8 nucleotides line up with TRBD1. CDR1 and CDR2 (germline): SQVTM, ANQGSEA. CDR3 length: 11 amino acids. With 6 bases clipped from V and 8 bases from J, the junction kept 5 bases outside the gene matches. CDR3 residues: CSVRTGPGYTF. CDR3 coding DNA: TGCAGCGTAAGGACAGGGCCCGGCTACACCTTC.

V usage is TRBV9 and J usage is TRBJ2-1; D is undetermined. V dropped 2 bases and J dropped 5 bases, with 11 bases sitting between them. Germline assignment: CDR1 SGDLS and CDR2 YYNGEE. The CDR3 runs to 14 residues. CDR3 DNA: TGTGCCAGCAGCGTTCCTCCCGACAACAATGAGCAGTTCTTC. Protein: CASSVPPDNNEQFF.

J is TRBJ2-7 and V is TRBV3-1 (or the pseudogene TRBV3-2); the D is unclear. The CDR3 length is 14 residues. Germline V gene sequence: CDR1 LGHDT, CDR2 YNNKEL (reference sequence). V lost 2 bases and J lost 12, with 20 bases in between. The chain's CDR3 is CASSQMSFAGNWYF. CDR3 DNA: TGTGCCAGCAGCCAAATGTCGTTCGCTGGGAATTGGTACTTC.

V usage is TRBV27 and J usage is TRBJ1-1; tentatively, D is TRBD1 (5 bases). CDR3 length equals 16 residues. The germline V and J ends were trimmed by 0 bases and 3 bases, with 14 bases remaining between them. The germline V gene encodes CDR1 MNHEY and CDR2 SMNVEV (reference sequence). The CDR3: CASSLSIIRGDTEAFF. The DNA for the CDR3 is TGTGCCAGCAGTTTATCGATAATTAGGGGAGACACTGAAGCTTTCTTT.

This clone has more than one count but fewer than ten. V and J are TRBV19 and TRBJ1-4; 9 bases agree with TRBD1. V lost 5 bases, J lost 7 bases, and 14 bases stayed unmatched. Germline lookup yields CDR1 LNHDA and CDR2 SQIVND (reference sequence). The CDR3 has 17 residues. CDR3 bases: TGTGCCAGTAGTCCCGGGACAGGGAATACTTGGGGTGAAAAACTGTTTTTT. Amino acid sequence: CASSPGTGNTWGEKLFF.

This chain links TRBV5-1 with TRBJ1-1; D gene uncertain. Germline V gene lookup returns CDR1 SGHRS and CDR2 YFSETQ. This CDR3 is 13 amino acids long. Trimming stripped 3 bases from V and 3 bases from J, with 9 bases between. CDR3 DNA: TGCGCCAGCAGCTCGCTGTGGGACACTGAAGCTTTCTTT. This encodes CASSSLWDTEAFF. Full variable domain (remainder filled in from reference TRBV5-1 and TRBJ1-1): KAGVTQTPRYLIKTRGQQVTLSCSPISGHRSVSWYQQTPGQGLQFLFEYFSETQRNKGNFPGRFSGRQFSNSRSEMNVSTLELGDSALYLCASSSLWDTEAFFGQGTRLTVV.

The chain couples TRBV29-1 to TRBJ2-6; D unclear. V was trimmed by 3 bases and J by 3 bases, leaving 3 bases between them. This CDR3 is built from 12 residues. Per the germline V gene, CDR1 is SQVTM and CDR2 is ANQGSEA. The CDR3 coding sequence is TGCAGCGTTGACCGTGGGGCCAACGTCCTGACTTTC. It translates to CSVDRGANVLTF.